This TCR beta chain was captured in a study of blood T cell repertoires in COVID-19. This clone was seen only a few times. Profiled with immunoSEQ multiplex PCR; TCRdb holds only in-frame clones, not every one. This table holds some 120,000 clones, more than 65% found once. The CDR3 has 14 amino acids. Germline values: CDR1 SEHNR, CDR2 FQNEAQ (reference sequence). V shed 4 bases, J shed 2 bases, and the junction held 2 bases outside the gene matches. V is TRBV7-9 and J is TRBJ2-5, with 9 bases lining up with TRBD1. Sequencing was done on a sample of peripheral blood. This clonotype was obtained from a woman between 70 and 85 years old with acute or convalescent COVID-19. CDR3 sequence (DNA): TGTGCCAGCAGCTCTGGGACAGGGCAAGAGACCCAGTACTTC. It yields the protein CASSSGTGQETQYF.